One sample yielded the 4 T cell receptor beta chains listed below, sequenced in a study of blood T cell repertoires in COVID-19. Clones were sequenced by immunoSEQ multiplex PCR, and TCRdb holds only the in-frame ones, with some missing. The repertoire holds hundreds of thousands of clones, with 89% as singletons. Sequenced material: peripheral blood. The receptors originated from a man aged 55 to 69 who had recovered from COVID-19.

The rearrangement joins TRBV28 to TRBJ2-7, with TRBD1 matching over 7 bases. J gave up 3 bases and V 6 bases, and 8 bases lay outside the gene matches. The germline V gene encodes CDR1 MDHEN and CDR2 SYDVKM. The CDR3 length is 14 residues. CDR3 in DNA: TGTGCCAGCAGCTCCGGGACAGCCCTCTACGAGCAGTACTTC. It is translated as CASSSGTALYEQYF.

The CDR3 protein is CASSVTGAGGPQHF. CDR3 sequence (DNA): TGTGCCAGTAGTGTTACAGGGGCCGGGGGGCCCCAGCATTTT. This chain uses TRBV19 with TRBJ1-5; 7 positions match TRBD1. Looked up from germline, CDR1 is LNHDA and CDR2 is SQIVND (reference sequence). V dropped 5 bases and J dropped 9; count of bases not matched to a gene: 10. This CDR3 is 14 amino acids long.

Concerning this clone: Other DNA sequences in this specimen translate into the identical CDR3. V and J are TRBV5-1 and TRBJ1-3; TRBD1 might be the D (5 bases). CDR1 and CDR2 from the germline V gene are SGHRS and YFSETQ. The CDR3 is 15 amino acids. The V end lost 4 bases, the J end lost 0 bases, and 11 bases lay between the germline ends. CDR3 amino acids: CASSLLGVSGNTIYF. CDR3 in DNA: TGCGCCAGCAGCCTCCTAGGGGTCTCTGGAAACACCATATATTTT.

The genes are TRBV6-4 and TRBJ2-1; 9 nucleotides match TRBD2. Germline assignment: CDR1 MRHNA and CDR2 SNTAGT. This CDR3 is 15 amino acids long. The V gene end was trimmed by 4 bases and the J gene end by 7 bases; junction bases not matched to a gene: 8. In DNA form, the CDR3 reads TGTGCCAGCAGTGTGAGCGGGGGGCCGGAGAATGAGCAGTTCTTC. Amino acid sequence: CASSVSGGPENEQFF.